This TCR beta chain originates from a study of blood T cell repertoires in COVID-19. Across the study: T cells, B-cell-depleted T cells, or PBMCs supplied cDNA or gDNA.

This CDR3 has 16 residues. Germline values: CDR1 SGHVS, CDR2 FQNEAQ. Trimming cost V 2 bases and J 2 bases; bases outside gene matches: 5. Assay used: immunoSEQ multiplex PCR; TCRdb lists only in-frame clones, some missing. The repertoire holds about 110,000 clones, with about 78% as singletons. The sequenced material came from peripheral blood. The genes are TRBV7-8 and TRBJ1-5, with TRBD1 matching 8 bases. The TCR comes from a human donor in a cohort sampled during active or convalescent COVID-19. The CDR3 region is CASSLRVGQGNQPQHF. In nucleotides, the CDR3 is TGTGCCAGCAGCTTAAGGGTGGGACAGGGCAATCAGCCCCAGCATTTT.